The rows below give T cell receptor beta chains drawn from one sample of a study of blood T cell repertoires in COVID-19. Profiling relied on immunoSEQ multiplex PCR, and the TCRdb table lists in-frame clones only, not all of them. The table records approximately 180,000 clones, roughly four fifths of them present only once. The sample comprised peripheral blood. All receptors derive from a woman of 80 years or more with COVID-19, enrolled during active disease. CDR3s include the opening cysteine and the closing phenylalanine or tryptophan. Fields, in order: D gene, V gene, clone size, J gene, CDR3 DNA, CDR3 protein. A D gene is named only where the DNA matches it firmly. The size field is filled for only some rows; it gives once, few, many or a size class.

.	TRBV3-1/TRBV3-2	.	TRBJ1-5	TGTGCCAGCAGCCTTGGGACAACCCAGCCCCAGCATTTT	CASSLGTTQPQHF
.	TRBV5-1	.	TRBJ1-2	TGCGCCAGCAGCTCCCCGGGACAACCCTATGGCTACACCTTC	CASSSPGQPYGYTF
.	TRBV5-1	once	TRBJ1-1	TGCGCCAGCAGCCCAGGTAACCGTCCGACTGAAGCTTTCTTT	CASSPGNRPTEAFF
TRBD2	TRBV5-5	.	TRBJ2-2	TGTGCCAGCAGCTTGCAACTAGCGGGATCCGGGGAGCTGTTTTTT	CASSLQLAGSGELFF
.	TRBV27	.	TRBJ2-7	TGTGCCAGCAGGACAGGCCCCTACGAGCAGTACTTC	CASRTGPYEQYF
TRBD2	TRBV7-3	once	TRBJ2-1	TGTGCCAGCAGCTTAGAGGCTAGCGGAACCTACAATGAGCAGTTCTTC	CASSLEASGTYNEQFF
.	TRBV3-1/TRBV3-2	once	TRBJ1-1	TGTGCCAGCAGCCAAGCGGGCAGGGCAGCTTTCTTT	CASSQAGRAAFF
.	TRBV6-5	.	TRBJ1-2	TGTGCCAGCAGGGGAGACAGGACTAACTATGGCTACACCTTC	CASRGDRTNYGYTF
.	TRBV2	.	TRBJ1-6	TGTGCCAGCAGTGAAGTGGGGGGGGCAGATTCACCCCTCCACTTT	CASSEVGGADSPLHF
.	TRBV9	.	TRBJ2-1	TGTGCCAGCAGCGTATCACCCAGGGCAGGAGAGCAGTTCTTC	CASSVSPRAGEQFF
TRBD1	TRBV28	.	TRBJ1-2	TGTGCCAGCAGTCCCTACCCGACAGGGAGCTATGGCTACACCTTC	CASSPYPTGSYGYTF
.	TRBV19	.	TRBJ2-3	TGTGCCAGTAGTATAGGGAACCCAGGGACAGATACGCAGTATTTT	CASSIGNPGTDTQYF
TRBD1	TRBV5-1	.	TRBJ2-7	TGCGCCAGCAGCTTGGGGGACAGGAGTTACGAGCAGTACTTC	CASSLGDRSYEQYF
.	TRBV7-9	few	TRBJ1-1	TGTGCCAGCACCCTTGGAGCGTTGAACACTGAAGCTTTCTTT	CASTLGALNTEAFF
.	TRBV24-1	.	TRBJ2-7	TGTGCCACCAGTGATTTGAATCAGGGGAGCTCCTACGAGCAGTACTTC	CATSDLNQGSSYEQYF
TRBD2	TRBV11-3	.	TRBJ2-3	TGTGCCAGCAGCTTAGGTAGCGGGGGGAGGTCAGATACGCAGTATTTT	CASSLGSGGRSDTQYF
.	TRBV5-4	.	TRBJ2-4	TGTGCCAGCAGCTTTAGGGGGGCAGGGGAGGGGCACTTC	CASSFRGAGEGHF
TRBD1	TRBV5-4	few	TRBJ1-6	TGTGCCAGCAGCCACGACAGGGGAAGTAATTCACCCCTCCACTTT	CASSHDRGSNSPLHF
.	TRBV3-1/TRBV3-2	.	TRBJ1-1	TGTGCCAGCAGCCAGAATCCCACAGGGATAACTGAAGCTTTCTTT	CASSQNPTGITEAFF
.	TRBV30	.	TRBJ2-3	TGTGCCTGGAGTGTAGAGTCCACTGGTACGCAGTATTTT	CAWSVESTGTQYF
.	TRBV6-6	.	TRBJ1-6	TGTGCCAGCAGTTACTATTCAGTCTATAATTCACCCCTCCACTTT	CASSYYSVYNSPLHF
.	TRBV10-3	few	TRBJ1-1	TGTGCCATCAGCCCGGGGAGGGACGTCTTGGGCGCTTTCTTT	CAISPGRDVLGAFF
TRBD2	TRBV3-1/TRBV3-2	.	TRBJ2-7	TGTGCCAGCAGCCAAGTAGCGGGAGGGCCCGGCGAGCAGTACTTC	CASSQVAGGPGEQYF
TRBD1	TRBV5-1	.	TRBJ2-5	TGCGCCAGCAGCCTAGGACAGGGAAGAGAGACCCAGTACTTC	CASSLGQGRETQYF
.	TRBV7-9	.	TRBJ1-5	TGTGCCAGCAGCTTAGGACAGAGCAATCAGCCCCAGCATTTT	CASSLGQSNQPQHF
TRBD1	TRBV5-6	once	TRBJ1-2	TGTGCCAGCAGCTTGTCAGGGGGCCAGGATGGCTACACCTTC	CASSLSGGQDGYTF
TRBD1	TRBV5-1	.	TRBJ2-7	TGCGCCAGCAGCTCGGGGGGGACAGGGGCAAGCGAGCAGTACTTC	CASSSGGTGASEQYF
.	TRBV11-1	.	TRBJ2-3	TGTGCCAGCAGCTCGGGACATCCGCCTGCAGATACGCAGTATTTT	CASSSGHPPADTQYF
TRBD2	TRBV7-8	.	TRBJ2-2	TGTGCCAGCAGCCTTAGCGGGGGGGCCACCGGGGAGCTGTTTTTT	CASSLSGGATGELFF
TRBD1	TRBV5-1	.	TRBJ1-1	TGCGCCAGCAGCTTTAGGGCAGGGGGCCCAATGAACACTGAAGCTTTCTTT	CASSFRAGGPMNTEAFF
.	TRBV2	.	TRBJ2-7	TGTGCCAGCAGGGATACTAGGGCTCCGCGAGAGCAGTACTTC	CASRDTRAPREQYF
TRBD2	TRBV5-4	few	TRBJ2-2	TGTGCCAGCAGCCGCCCGGGAGGGGACACCGGGGAGCTGTTTTTT	CASSRPGGDTGELFF
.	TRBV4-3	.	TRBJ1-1	TGCGCCAGCAGCCACCTTACAGGGAGAGACACTGAAGCTTTCTTT	CASSHLTGRDTEAFF
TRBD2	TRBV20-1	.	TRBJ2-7	TGCAGTGCTAGTCTAGCGGGGGGCGAGCAGTACTTC	CSASLAGGEQYF
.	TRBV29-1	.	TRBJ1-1	TGCAGCGTCCACGGGGGGGTAATGAACACTGAAGCTTTCTTT	CSVHGGVMNTEAFF
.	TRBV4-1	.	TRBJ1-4	TGCGCCAGCAGCTCTGGGGCGCTGGCTAATGAAAAACTGTTTTTT	CASSSGALANEKLFF
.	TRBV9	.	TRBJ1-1	TGTGCCAGCAGCGTAGTTACCCTTGGGGGCATGAACACTGAAGCTTTCTTT	CASSVVTLGGMNTEAFF
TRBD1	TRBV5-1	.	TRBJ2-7	TGCGCCAGCAGGAAACGACAGGGAGCCTACGAGCAGTACTTC	CASRKRQGAYEQYF
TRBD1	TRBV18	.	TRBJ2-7	TGTGCCAGCTCACTAGGGGGCAGGTGGAGGATCTACGAGCAGTACTTC	CASSLGGRWRIYEQYF
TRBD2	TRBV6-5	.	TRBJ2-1	TGTGCCAGCGGATTAACGGGGGGGAGCCTCAATGAGCAGTTCTTC	CASGLTGGSLNEQFF
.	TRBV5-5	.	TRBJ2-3	TGTGCCAGCAGCACGTTCATAGGGGGTACGCAGTATTTT	CASSTFIGGTQYF
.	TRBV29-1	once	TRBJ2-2	TGCAGCGTCCGGACTCCGAACACCGGGGAGCTGTTTTTT	CSVRTPNTGELFF
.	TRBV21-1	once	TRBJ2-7	TGTGCCAGCAGCAGGGACGCTAGCGGAGGGACCTACGAGCAGTACTTC	CASSRDASGGTYEQYF
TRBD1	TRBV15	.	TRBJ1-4	TGTGCCACCAGCAGAGATTTGGGACAGAATGAAAAACTGTTTTTT	CATSRDLGQNEKLFF
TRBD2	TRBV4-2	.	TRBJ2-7	TGTGCCAGCAGCCCAGGTGGGACTAGCGGAATCCGGGACGAGCAGTACTTC	CASSPGGTSGIRDEQYF
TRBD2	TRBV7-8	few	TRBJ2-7	TGTGCCAGCAGCCCCACGGGACTAGCCTACTACGAGCAGTACTTC	CASSPTGLAYYEQYF
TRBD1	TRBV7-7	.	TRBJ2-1	TGTGCTAGCAGCTCTGACAGGGGGGTTGAGCAGTTCTTC	CASSSDRGVEQFF
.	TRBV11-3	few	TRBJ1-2	TGTGCCAGCAGCTTAGGCGGCGGAGAGGCCTATGGCTACACCTTC	CASSLGGGEAYGYTF
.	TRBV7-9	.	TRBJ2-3	TGTGCCAGCAGCGTCGCCCAGGTCACAGATACGCAGTATTTT	CASSVAQVTDTQYF
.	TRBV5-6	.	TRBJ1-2	TGTGCCAGCAGCTTGGTAGAAGCTAACTATGGCTACACCTTC	CASSLVEANYGYTF
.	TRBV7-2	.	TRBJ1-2	TGTGCCAGCAGCTTAGCCATTAGGGGAAATGGCTACACCTTC	CASSLAIRGNGYTF
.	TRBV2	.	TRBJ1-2	TGTGCCAGCAGTGAAACAGGACAGCAGTATGGCTACACCTTC	CASSETGQQYGYTF
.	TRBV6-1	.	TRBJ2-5	TGTGCCAGCAGTGAAGAAGGGTCTAGCGATTTTCAAGAGACCCAGTACTTC	CASSEEGSSDFQETQYF
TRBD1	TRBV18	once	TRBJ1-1	TGTGCCAGCTCAGTACAGGGGGAAGCTTTCTTT	CASSVQGEAFF
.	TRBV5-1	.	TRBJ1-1	TGCGCCAGCCGGGGGGAGTTCGAGGACACTGAAGCTTTCTTT	CASRGEFEDTEAFF
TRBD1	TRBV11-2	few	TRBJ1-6	TGTGCCAGCAGCTCCGAAGACAGGGTGGGATCACCCCTCCACTTT	CASSSEDRVGSPLHF
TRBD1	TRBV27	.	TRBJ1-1	TGTGCCAGCAGTCGACAGGGGGCGCCCACTGAAGCTTTCTTT	CASSRQGAPTEAFF
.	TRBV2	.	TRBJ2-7	TGTGCCAGCAGTGAACTCGGACAGCCTTTCTACGAGCAGTACTTC	CASSELGQPFYEQYF
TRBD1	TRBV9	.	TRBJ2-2	TGTGCCAGCAGCGTCTCCGGGACAGGTGTTAGCGGGGAGCTGTTTTTT	CASSVSGTGVSGELFF
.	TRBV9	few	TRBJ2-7	TGTGCCAGCAGCGAGAGGGGAGGCAGCGCCTACGAGCAGTACTTC	CASSERGGSAYEQYF